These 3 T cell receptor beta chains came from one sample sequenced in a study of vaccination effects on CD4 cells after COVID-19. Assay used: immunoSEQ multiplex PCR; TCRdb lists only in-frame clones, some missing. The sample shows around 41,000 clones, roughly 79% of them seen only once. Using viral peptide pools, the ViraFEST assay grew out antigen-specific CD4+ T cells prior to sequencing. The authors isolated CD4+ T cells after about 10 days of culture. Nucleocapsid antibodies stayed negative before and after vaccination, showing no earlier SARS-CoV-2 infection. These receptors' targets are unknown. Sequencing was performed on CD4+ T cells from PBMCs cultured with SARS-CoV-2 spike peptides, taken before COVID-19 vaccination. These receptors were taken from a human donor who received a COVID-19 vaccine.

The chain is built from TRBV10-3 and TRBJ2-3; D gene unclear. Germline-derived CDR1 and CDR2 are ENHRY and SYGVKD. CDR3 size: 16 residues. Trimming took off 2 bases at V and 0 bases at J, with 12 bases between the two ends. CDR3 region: CAISEASATSTDTQYF. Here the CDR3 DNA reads TGTGCCATCAGTGAGGCGTCGGCTACTAGCACAGATACGCAGTATTTT.

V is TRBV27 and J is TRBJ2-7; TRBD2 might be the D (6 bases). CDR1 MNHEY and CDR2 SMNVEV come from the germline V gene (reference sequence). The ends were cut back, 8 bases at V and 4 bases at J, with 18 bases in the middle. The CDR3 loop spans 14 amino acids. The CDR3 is CASAPAGTQYEQYV. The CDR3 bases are TGTGCCAGCGCACCAGCCGGGACTCAGTACGAGCAGTACGTC.

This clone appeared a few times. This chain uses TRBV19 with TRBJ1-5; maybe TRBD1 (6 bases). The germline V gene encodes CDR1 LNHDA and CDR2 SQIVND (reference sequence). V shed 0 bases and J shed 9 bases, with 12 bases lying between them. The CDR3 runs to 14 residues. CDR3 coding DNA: TGTGCCAGTAGTATAGAGTCCAGGGGTCTGCCCCAGCATTTT. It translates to CASSIESRGLPQHF. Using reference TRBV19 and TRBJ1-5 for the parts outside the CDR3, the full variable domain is DGGITQSPKYLFRKEGQNVTLSCEQNLNHDAMYWYRQDPGQGLRLIYYSQIVNDFQKGDIAEGYSVSREKKESFPLTVTSAQKNPTAFYLCASSIESRGLPQHFGDGTRLSIL.